This T cell receptor beta chain appears in the sequencing data of a study of T cell responses to AZD1222 COVID-19 vaccine. CDR1 is SGDLS, CDR2 YYNGEE, per germline. Deletions cut 0 bases from V and 5 bases from J, with 14 bases between. The CDR3 contains 15 residues. Study-wide findings and caveats: No repertoire was sampled before or during the peak T cell response, only after it.

Sequenced by immunoSEQ multiplex PCR; TCRdb stores in-frame clones only, minus some. The sample consists of 190,000 or so clones, around 89% of them appearing once. To note about this clone: Its cognate antigen is unknown.

The clonotype was recovered from an adult who received the AZD1222 COVID-19 vaccine. V is TRBV9 and J is TRBJ2-5; tentative D call: TRBD2 (5 bases). Sample: peripheral blood, taken 28 days after the second AZD1222 dose. CDR3 residues: CASSVVGLASETQYF. As DNA, the CDR3 is TGTGCCAGCAGCGTAGTAGGGCTAGCTTCCGAGACCCAGTACTTC.